The clone carrying this T cell receptor (beta chain) was seen only a few times. Its antigen is unidentified. Patients in the study, people with chemo-refractory metastatic non-small-cell lung cancer, received focal radiation plus ipilimumab CTLA-4 blockade. Clones were read by immunoSEQ multiplex PCR, and TCRdb kept only the in-frame ones, dropping some. The table lists 20,000 to 25,000 clones, roughly 73% of them singletons. This record belongs to a study of radiotherapy plus CTLA-4 blockade in lung cancer. Overall study: Objective responses occurred in 15% to 20% of patients; roughly 30% had disease control. Notes on the study in general: TCR clones from tumors expanded in blood after radiotherapy plus ipilimumab.

The germline V and J ends were trimmed by 4 bases and 9 bases, with 13 bases remaining between them. The CDR3 has 13 residues. Germline V lookup: CDR1 LGHNA, CDR2 YNFKEQ. This receptor was taken from a human donor with non-small cell lung cancer who had stable disease on radiotherapy plus ipilimumab. The chain carries TRBV4-2 and TRBJ2-1; D not certain. Sequenced material: peripheral blood, taken from a patient treated with radiotherapy plus ipilimumab. CDR3 nucleotide sequence: TGTGCCAGCAGCCCCGAAGAAGCTGGTGAGCAGTTCTTC. It codes for CASSPEEAGEQFF.